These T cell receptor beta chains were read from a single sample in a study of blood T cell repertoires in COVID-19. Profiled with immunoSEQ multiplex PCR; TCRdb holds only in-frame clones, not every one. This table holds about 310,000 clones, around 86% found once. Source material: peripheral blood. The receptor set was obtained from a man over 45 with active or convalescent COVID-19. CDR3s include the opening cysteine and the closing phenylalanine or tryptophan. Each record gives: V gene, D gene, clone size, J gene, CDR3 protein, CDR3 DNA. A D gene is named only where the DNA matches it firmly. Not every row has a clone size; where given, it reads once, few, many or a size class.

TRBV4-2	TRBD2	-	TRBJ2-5	CASSQDSGNTQETQYF	TGTGCCAGCAGCCAAGATAGCGGGAATACTCAAGAGACCCAGTACTTC
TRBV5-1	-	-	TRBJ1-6	CASSLAEGINSPLHF	TGCGCCAGCAGCTTGGCCGAGGGCATCAATTCACCCCTCCACTTT
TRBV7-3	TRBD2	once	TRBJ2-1	CASSLMSGGWNEQFF	TGTGCCAGCAGCTTAATGAGCGGGGGGTGGAATGAGCAGTTCTTC
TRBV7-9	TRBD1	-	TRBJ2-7	CASGLRGQGIYEQYF	TGTGCCAGCGGTCTCCGGGGACAGGGGATTTACGAGCAGTACTTC
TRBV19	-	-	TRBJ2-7	CASSIGVHYEQYF	TGTGCCAGTAGTATCGGGGTTCATTACGAGCAGTACTTC
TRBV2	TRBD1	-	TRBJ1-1	CASRGQGSNTEAFF	TGTGCCAGCAGGGGACAGGGGTCGAACACTGAAGCTTTCTTT
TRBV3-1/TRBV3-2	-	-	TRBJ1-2	CASSQDNSGYTF	TGTGCCAGCAGCCAAGATAACTCCGGCTACACCTTC
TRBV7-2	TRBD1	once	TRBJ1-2	CASSLDRGWGTGYTF	TGTGCCAGCAGCTTAGACAGGGGGTGGGGGACTGGCTACACCTTC
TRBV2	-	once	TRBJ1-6	CASSSREVNNSPLHF	TGTGCCAGCAGCTCGCGGGAAGTCAATAATTCACCCCTCCACTTT
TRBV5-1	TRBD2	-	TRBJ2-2	CASSQGLAGLRTGELFF	TGCGCCAGCAGCCAGGGACTAGCGGGCTTAAGGACCGGGGAGCTGTTTTTT
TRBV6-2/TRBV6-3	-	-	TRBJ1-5	CASSYGGGQPQHF	TGTGCCAGCAGTTACGGGGGCGGTCAGCCCCAGCATTTT
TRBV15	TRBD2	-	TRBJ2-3	CATSRGAGGSTDTQYF	TGTGCCACCAGCAGAGGAGCGGGGGGATCCACAGATACGCAGTATTTT
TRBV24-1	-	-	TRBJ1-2	CATSDLSGDGYTF	TGTGCCACCAGTGATTTGTCCGGAGATGGCTACACCTTC
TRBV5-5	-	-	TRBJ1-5	CASSLARGAGPQHF	TGTGCCAGCAGCTTGGCCCGGGGTGCGGGTCCCCAGCATTTT
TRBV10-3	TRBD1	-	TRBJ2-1	CAISTLGQGASNEQFF	TGTGCCATCAGCACCCTGGGACAGGGGGCCTCCAATGAGCAGTTCTTC
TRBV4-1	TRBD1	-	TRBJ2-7	CASSHAGTGGSYEQYF	TGCGCCAGCAGCCATGCCGGGACAGGGGGCTCCTACGAGCAGTACTTC
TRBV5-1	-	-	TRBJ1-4	CASSLEGSGANEKLFF	TGCGCCAGCAGCTTGGAAGGGTCGGGAGCTAATGAAAAACTGTTTTTT
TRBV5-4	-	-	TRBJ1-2	CASSGQVNYGYTF	TGTGCCAGCAGCGGGCAGGTCAACTATGGCTACACCTTC
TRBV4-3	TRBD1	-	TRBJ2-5	CASSLDRGPQETQYF	TGCGCCAGCAGCCTGGACAGGGGACCACAAGAGACCCAGTACTTC
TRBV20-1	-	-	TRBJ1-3	CSASPARSGNTIYF	TGCAGTGCTAGTCCGGCGAGGTCTGGAAACACCATATATTTT
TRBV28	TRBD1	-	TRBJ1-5	CASSFTGQPRYQPQHF	TGTGCCAGCAGTTTCACGGGACAGCCCCGTTATCAGCCCCAGCATTTT
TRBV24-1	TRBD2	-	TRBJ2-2	CATSEFGTSGSWELFF	TGTGCCACCAGTGAGTTCGGGACTAGCGGGAGCTGGGAGCTGTTTTTT
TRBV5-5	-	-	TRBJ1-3	CASSFNSNSGNTIYF	TGTGCCAGCAGCTTTAACAGCAACTCTGGAAACACCATATATTTT
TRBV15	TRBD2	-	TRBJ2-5	CATSSRLSGRGGETQYF	TGTGCCACCAGCAGTCGACTTAGCGGGAGGGGTGGGGAGACCCAGTACTTC
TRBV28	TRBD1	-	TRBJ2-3	CASRQGLTRGDTQYF	TGTGCCAGCAGACAGGGGCTAACCCGGGGAGATACGCAGTATTTT
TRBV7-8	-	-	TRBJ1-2	CASSDRNYGYTF	TGTGCCAGCAGTGACAGGAACTATGGCTACACCTTC
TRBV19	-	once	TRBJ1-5	CASSNSGLLALDF	TGTGCCAGTAGCAACTCCGGGCTCCTCGCACTAGATTTT
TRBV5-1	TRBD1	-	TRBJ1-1	CASSLLAGGFMNTEAFF	TGCGCCAGCAGCTTGTTGGCAGGGGGCTTTATGAACACTGAAGCTTTCTTT
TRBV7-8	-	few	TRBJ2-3	CASSLVADTQYF	TGTGCCAGCAGCTTAGTAGCAGATACGCAGTATTTT
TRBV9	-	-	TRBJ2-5	CASSVDPGGHETQYF	TGTGCCAGCAGCGTAGACCCAGGGGGGCACGAGACCCAGTACTTC
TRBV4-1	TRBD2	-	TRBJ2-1	CASSPGLAGVVYNEQFF	TGCGCCAGCAGCCCCGGACTAGCGGGAGTGGTCTACAATGAGCAGTTCTTC
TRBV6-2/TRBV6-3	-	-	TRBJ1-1	CASSLIRDTEAFF	TGTGCCAGCAGTTTAATCAGGGACACTGAAGCTTTCTTT
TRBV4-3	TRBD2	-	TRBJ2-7	CASSHQGLAGYEQYF	TGCGCCAGCAGCCACCAGGGACTAGCGGGCTACGAGCAGTACTTC
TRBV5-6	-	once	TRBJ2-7	CASSLDRTYEQYF	TGTGCCAGCAGCTTGGACAGAACCTACGAGCAGTACTTC
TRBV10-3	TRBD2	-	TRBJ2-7	CAISTGLAGIYEQYF	TGTGCCATCAGTACCGGACTAGCGGGTATCTACGAGCAGTACTTC
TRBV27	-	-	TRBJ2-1	CASSLGQQLDNEQFF	TGTGCCAGCAGTTTAGGACAGCAACTTGACAATGAGCAGTTCTTC
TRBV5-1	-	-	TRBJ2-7	CASSLMTASSYEQYF	TGCGCCAGCAGCTTGATGACGGCTAGCTCCTACGAGCAGTACTTC
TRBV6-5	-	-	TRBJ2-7	CASSRGESGSYEQYF	TGTGCCAGCAGTCGTGGGGAAAGCGGCTCCTACGAGCAGTACTTC
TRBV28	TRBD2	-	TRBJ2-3	CASTNLRRGGVSTDTQYF	TGTGCCAGCACCAACCTGAGGCGCGGGGGAGTTTCCACAGATACGCAGTATTTT
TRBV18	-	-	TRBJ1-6	CASSPVAQRGDSPLHF	TGTGCCAGCTCACCAGTGGCCCAACGGGGGGATTCACCCCTCCACTTT
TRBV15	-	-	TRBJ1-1	CATSSGVNTEAFF	TGTGCCACCAGCAGCGGGGTGAACACTGAAGCTTTCTTT
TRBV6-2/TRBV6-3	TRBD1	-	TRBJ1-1	CASSRDRERVWNTEAFF	TGTGCCAGCAGTCGGGACAGGGAGAGGGTTTGGAACACTGAAGCTTTCTTT